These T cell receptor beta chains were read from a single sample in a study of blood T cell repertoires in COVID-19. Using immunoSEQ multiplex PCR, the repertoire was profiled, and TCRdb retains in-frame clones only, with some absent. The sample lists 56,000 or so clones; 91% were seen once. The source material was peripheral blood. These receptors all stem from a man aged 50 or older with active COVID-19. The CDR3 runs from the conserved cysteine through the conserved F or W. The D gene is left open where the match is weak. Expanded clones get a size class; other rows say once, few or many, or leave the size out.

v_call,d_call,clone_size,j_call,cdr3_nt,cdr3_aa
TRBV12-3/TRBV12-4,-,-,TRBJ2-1,TGTGCCAGCAGTTCAGGGAACTACAATGAGCAGTTCTTC,CASSSGNYNEQFF
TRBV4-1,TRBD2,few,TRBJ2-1,TGCGCCAGCAGCCAAGATGTGACTAGCGGGAGGTATGAGCAGTTCTTC,CASSQDVTSGRYEQFF
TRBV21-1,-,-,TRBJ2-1,TGTGCCAGCAGCACTAGCGGGGACAATGAGCAGTTCTTC,CASSTSGDNEQFF
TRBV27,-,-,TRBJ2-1,TGTGCCAGCAGTTTTTCAATGACAGCTTTTACTCAAAGCTCCTACAATGAGCAGTTCTTC,CASSFSMTAFTQSSYNEQFF
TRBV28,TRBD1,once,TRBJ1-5,TGTGCCAGCAGTCGACAGGGGCCCAATCAGCCCCAGCATTTT,CASSRQGPNQPQHF
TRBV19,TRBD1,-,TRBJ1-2,TGTGCCAGTAGTACAAGGGACAGGCGATGGGATGGCTACACCTTC,CASSTRDRRWDGYTF
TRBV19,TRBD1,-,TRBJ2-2,TGTGCCACCCGACAGGGGAACACCGGGGAGCTGTTTTTT,CATRQGNTGELFF
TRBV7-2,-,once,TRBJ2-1,TGTGCCAGCAGCTTAGATCCGTTGTCCCATGAGCAGTTCTTC,CASSLDPLSHEQFF
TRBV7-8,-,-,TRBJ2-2,TGTGCCAGCAGCGCTACTCCCGGGGAGCTGTTTTTT,CASSATPGELFF
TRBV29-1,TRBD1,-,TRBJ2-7,TGCAGCGCCGGACCAGGGGGCGAGCAGTACTTC,CSAGPGGEQYF
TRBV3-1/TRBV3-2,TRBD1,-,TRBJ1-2,TGTGCCAGCAGCCAAGCCGGGACAGGGTATGGCTACACCTTC,CASSQAGTGYGYTF
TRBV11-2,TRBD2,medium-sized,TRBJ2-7,TGTGCCAGCAGCGCCCCTTTGCGGGAGAGGTCCTACGAGCAGTACTTC,CASSAPLRERSYEQYF
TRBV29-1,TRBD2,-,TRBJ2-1,TGCAGCGGGACTAGCGGGGGGGCCGCGGGTGAGCAGTTCTTC,CSGTSGGAAGEQFF
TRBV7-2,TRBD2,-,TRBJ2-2,TGTGCCAGCAGCCTCTTTGGAGCGGGAGGGCCCGGGGAGCTGTTTTTT,CASSLFGAGGPGELFF
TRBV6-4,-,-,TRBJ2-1,TGTGCCAGCAGTGACTCGACAGCCCGCCCTTACAATGAGCAGTTCTTC,CASSDSTARPYNEQFF
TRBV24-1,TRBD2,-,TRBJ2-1,TGTGCCACCCCTATCACTTCTAGCGGGGACGATGAGCAGTTCTTC,CATPITSSGDDEQFF
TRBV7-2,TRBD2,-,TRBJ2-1,TGTGCCAGCAGCGCCCGACCCGCCGGGAGGGCCTTGAATGAGCAGTTCTTC,CASSARPAGRALNEQFF
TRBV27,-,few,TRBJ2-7,TGTGCCAGCAGTTTATCCCGAGCGCCTACCTACGAGCAGTACTTC,CASSLSRAPTYEQYF
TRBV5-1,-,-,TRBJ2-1,TGCGCCAGCAGCTTGGTTCACCCGTCGGACAATGAGCAGTTCTTC,CASSLVHPSDNEQFF
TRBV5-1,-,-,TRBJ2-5,TGCGCCAGCAGCTTGGCCTCAGGGATCCGGGAGACCCAGTACTTC,CASSLASGIRETQYF
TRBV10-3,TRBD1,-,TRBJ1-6,TGTGCCATCAGTGTGGGGACAGGGGAATCACCCCTCCACTTT,CAISVGTGESPLHF
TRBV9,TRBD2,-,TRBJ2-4,TGTGCCAGCAGCGTTGACCGGCGAGCGGGGGAAAACATTCAGTACTTC,CASSVDRRAGENIQYF
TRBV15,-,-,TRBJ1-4,TGTGCCACCAGCAGAGACCATAATGAAAAACTGTTTTTT,CATSRDHNEKLFF
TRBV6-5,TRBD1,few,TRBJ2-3,TGTGCCAGCAGTCCCGGGACAGGGGGCCCAGATACGCAGTATTTT,CASSPGTGGPDTQYF
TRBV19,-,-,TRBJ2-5,TGTGCCAGTAGTCCCCTCCCCGGTAAATCCGAGACCCAGTACTTC,CASSPLPGKSETQYF
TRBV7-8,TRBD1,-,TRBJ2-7,TGTGCCAGCAGCACCTCCGGGACAGATGAGCAGTACTTC,CASSTSGTDEQYF
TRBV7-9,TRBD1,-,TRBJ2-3,TGTGCCAGCAGCTTTATTCTGGGGCAGGGGGCAGATACGCAGTATTTT,CASSFILGQGADTQYF
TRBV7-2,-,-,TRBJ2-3,TGTGCCAGCAGCTTAGCGGTGAGGGGGGATACGCAGTATTTT,CASSLAVRGDTQYF
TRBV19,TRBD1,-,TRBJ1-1,TGTGCCAGTAGTCCCCGGACAGGGGGGAACACTGAAGCTTTCTTT,CASSPRTGGNTEAFF
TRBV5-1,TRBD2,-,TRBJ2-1,TGCGCCAGCAGCTTGGCAACGGGGGGGACACCAGAGCAGTTCTTC,CASSLATGGTPEQFF
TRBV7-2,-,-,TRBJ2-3,TGTGCCAGCAGCTTAGAAGGGGGAACAGATACGCAGTATTTT,CASSLEGGTDTQYF
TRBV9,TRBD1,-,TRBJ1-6,TGTGCCAGCAGCAGGGGGCCCTATAATTCACCCCTCCACTTT,CASSRGPYNSPLHF
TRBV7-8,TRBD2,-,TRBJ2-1,TGTGCCAGCAGCTTAGAGGGAGCGGGAGACGCTGAGCAGTTCTTC,CASSLEGAGDAEQFF
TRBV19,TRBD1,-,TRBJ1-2,TGTGCCAGTAGGAGCCGGGACAGCTCTAACTATGGCTACACCTTC,CASRSRDSSNYGYTF
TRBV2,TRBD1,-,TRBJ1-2,TGTGCCAGCAGACCAGGGACAGGGTCTGGCTACACCTTC,CASRPGTGSGYTF
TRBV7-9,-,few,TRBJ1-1,TGTGCCAGCAGCTTTGCAGGAGCGGGCACTGAAGCTTTCTTT,CASSFAGAGTEAFF
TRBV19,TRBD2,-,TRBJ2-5,TGTGCCAGTAGTATTCGGCTAGCGGGAGCGGAGACCCAGTACTTC,CASSIRLAGAETQYF
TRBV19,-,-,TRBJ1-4,TGTGCCAGTAGTATAGCAACAGGGTTAGGTGAAAAACTGTTTTTT,CASSIATGLGEKLFF
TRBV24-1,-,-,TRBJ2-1,TGTGCCACCAGTGACACCGCCGCGCCCTACAATGAGCAGTTCTTC,CATSDTAAPYNEQFF
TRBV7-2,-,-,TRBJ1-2,TGTGCCAGCAGCCCTGAGGAGGACGGCTACACCTTC,CASSPEEDGYTF
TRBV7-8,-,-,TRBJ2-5,TGTGCCAGCAGCTTAGGGACTCTGCAAGAGACCCAGTACTTC,CASSLGTLQETQYF
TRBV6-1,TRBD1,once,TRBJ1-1,TGTGCCAGCAGTGAAAGGGCAGGGGGCACTGAAGCTTTCTTT,CASSERAGGTEAFF
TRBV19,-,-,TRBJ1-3,TGTGCCAGTAGTGTCCGGGCCGACAGGACGTCTGGAAACACCATATATTTT,CASSVRADRTSGNTIYF
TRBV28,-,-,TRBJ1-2,TGTGCCAGCAGTACGAGACAGGCCCCGGGCTATGGCTACACCTTC,CASSTRQAPGYGYTF
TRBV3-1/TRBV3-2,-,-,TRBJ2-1,TGTGCCAGCAGCCGAAGACTGGATTCCTACAATGAGCAGTTCTTC,CASSRRLDSYNEQFF
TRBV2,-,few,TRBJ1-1,TGTGCCAGCCAGGGACTCACTGAAGCTTTCTTT,CASQGLTEAFF
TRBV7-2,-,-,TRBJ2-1,TGTGCCAGCAGCGTCGGCGGGGCCGCGAGCTACAATGAGCAGTTCTTC,CASSVGGAASYNEQFF
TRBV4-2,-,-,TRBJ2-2,TGTGCCAGCAGCCAAGTAGAGAACACCGGGGAGCTGTTTTTT,CASSQVENTGELFF
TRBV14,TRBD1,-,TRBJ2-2,TGTGCCAAGACAGGGTGGACCGGGGAGCTGTTTTTT,CAKTGWTGELFF
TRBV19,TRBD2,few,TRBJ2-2,TGTGCCAGTAGTATTGAGCGGGGGTCCCGTATCGGGGAGCTGTTTTTT,CASSIERGSRIGELFF
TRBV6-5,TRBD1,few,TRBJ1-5,TGTGCCAGCAGTTCGGACAGGGCCAGTCAGCCCCAGCATTTT,CASSSDRASQPQHF
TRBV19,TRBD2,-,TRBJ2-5,TGTGCCAGTAGTATAGGGGGCAGCGGGAGCTTCCGAGAGACCCAGTACTTC,CASSIGGSGSFRETQYF
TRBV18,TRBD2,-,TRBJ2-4,TGTGCCAGCTCACCACCCTCCAGCGGGGGGTACATTCAGTACTTC,CASSPPSSGGYIQYF
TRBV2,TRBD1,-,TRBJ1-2,TGTGCCAGCAGCCCACAGGGGGACTATGGCTACACCTTC,CASSPQGDYGYTF
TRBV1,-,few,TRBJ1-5,TGCACCAGCAGCCACTCTGGCAGGGGGCATTTGGGGCCCCAGCATTTT,CTSSHSGRGHLGPQHF
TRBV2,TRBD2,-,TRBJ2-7,TGTGCCAGCAGGGCCGGGACTAGCGGGACTGGAGAGCAGTACTTC,CASRAGTSGTGEQYF
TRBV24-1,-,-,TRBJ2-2,TGTGCCACCAGTGCCGACACCCCCAGGGGCACCGGGGAGCTGTTTTTT,CATSADTPRGTGELFF